This record looks at one T cell receptor (beta chain) sequence and its context. The CDR3 is made up of 15 amino acids. The germline V and J ends were trimmed by 3 bases and 10 bases, with 16 bases remaining between them. Looked up from germline, CDR1 is LNHNV and CDR2 is YYDKDF (reference sequence). Original handling: Amplification of reference gene primers was used by the study to estimate nucleated cell counts. Only in-frame clones appear in the TCRdb table, and some are missing; sequencing was by immunoSEQ multiplex PCR. The D gene and trimming were derived from the DNA, and the V and J assignments and clone size from that table. This sample has a few hundred thousand clones, with about 86% found just once. This entry belongs to a study of blood T cell repertoires in COVID-19. Study at large: The United States, Italy and Spain supplied acute and convalescent COVID-19 samples. T cells, B-cell-depleted T cells, or PBMCs provided the cDNA or gDNA that served as material.

This TCR derives from a man in his forties or fifties with active or convalescent COVID-19. J is TRBJ1-6 and V is TRBV15, with D possibly being TRBD1 (5 bases). What was sequenced was peripheral blood. The CDR3 reads CATSRSESGGSPLHF. The DNA of the CDR3 is TGTGCCACCAGCAGGTCCGAAAGCGGGGGATCACCCCTCCACTTT.